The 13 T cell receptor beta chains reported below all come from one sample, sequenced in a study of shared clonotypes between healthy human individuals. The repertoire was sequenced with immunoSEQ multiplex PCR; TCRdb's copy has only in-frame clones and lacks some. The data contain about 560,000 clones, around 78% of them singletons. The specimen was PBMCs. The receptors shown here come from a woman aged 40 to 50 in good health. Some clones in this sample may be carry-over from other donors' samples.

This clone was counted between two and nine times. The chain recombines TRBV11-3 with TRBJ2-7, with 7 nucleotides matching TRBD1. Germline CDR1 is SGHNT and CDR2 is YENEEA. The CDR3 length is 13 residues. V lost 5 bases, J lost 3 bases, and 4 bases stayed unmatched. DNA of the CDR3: TGTGCCAGCAGCCAGGGACAGAACTACGAGCAGTACTTC. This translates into CASSQGQNYEQYF.

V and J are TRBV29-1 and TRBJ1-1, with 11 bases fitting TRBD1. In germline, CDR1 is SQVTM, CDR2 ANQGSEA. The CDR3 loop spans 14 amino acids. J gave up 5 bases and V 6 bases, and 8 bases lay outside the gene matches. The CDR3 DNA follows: TGCAGCGTCTGGACAGGGGGCCAGGAAACTGAAGCTTTCTTT. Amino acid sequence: CSVWTGGQETEAFF.

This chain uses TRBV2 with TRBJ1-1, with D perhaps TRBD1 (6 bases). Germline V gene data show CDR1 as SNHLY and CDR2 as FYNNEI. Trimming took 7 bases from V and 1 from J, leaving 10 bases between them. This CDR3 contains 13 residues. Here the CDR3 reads CASKRQANTEAFF. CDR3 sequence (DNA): TGTGCCAGCAAAAGACAGGCGAACACTGAAGCTTTCTTT.

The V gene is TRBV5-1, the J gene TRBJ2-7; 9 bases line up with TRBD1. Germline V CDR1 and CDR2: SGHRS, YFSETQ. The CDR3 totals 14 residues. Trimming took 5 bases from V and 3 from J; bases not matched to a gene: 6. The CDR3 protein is CASRNPGQGYEQYF. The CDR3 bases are TGCGCCAGCAGAAACCCGGGACAGGGCTACGAGCAGTACTTC.

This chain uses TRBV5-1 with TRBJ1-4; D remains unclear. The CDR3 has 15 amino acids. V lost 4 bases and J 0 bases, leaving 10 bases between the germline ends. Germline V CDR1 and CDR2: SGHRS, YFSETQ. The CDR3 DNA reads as TGCGCCAGCAGCGAGGGCAGTGCAACTAATGAAAAACTGTTTTTT. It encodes CASSEGSATNEKLFF.

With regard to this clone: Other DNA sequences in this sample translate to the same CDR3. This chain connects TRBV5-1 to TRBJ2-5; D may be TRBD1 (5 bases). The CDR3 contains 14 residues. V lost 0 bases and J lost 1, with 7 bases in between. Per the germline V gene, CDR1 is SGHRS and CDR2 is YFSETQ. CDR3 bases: TGCGCCAGCAGCTTGGCAGGGCCCCAAGAGACCCAGTACTTC. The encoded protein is CASSLAGPQETQYF.

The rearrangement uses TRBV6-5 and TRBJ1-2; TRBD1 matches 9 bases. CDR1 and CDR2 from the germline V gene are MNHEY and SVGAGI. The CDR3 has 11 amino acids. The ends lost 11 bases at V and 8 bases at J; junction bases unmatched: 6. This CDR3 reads CAVGTGRGYTF. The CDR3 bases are TGTGCCGTAGGGACAGGGCGAGGCTACACCTTC.

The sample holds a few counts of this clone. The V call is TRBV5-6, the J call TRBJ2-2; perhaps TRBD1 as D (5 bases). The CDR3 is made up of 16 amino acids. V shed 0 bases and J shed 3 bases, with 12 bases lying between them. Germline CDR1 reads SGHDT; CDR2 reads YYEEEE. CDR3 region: CASSLGRGRYTGELFF. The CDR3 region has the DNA TGTGCCAGCAGCTTGGGAAGGGGAAGGTACACCGGGGAGCTGTTTTTT.

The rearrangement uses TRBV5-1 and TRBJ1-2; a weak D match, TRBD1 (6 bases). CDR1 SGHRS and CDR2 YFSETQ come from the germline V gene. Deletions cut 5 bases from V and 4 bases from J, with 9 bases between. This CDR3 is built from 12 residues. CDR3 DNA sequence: TGCGCCAGCAGGGCCAGGGGCTATGGCTACACCTTC. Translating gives CASRARGYGYTF. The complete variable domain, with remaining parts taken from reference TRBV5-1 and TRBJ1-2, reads KAGVTQTPRYLIKTRGQQVTLSCSPISGHRSVSWYQQTPGQGLQFLFEYFSETQRNKGNFPGRFSGRQFSNSRSEMNVSTLELGDSALYLCASRARGYGYTFGSGTRLTVV.

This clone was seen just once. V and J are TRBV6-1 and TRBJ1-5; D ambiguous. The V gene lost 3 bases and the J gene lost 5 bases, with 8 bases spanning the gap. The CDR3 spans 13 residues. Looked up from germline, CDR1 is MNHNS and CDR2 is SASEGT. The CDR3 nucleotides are TGTGCCAGCAGTGAGGGTTGGGATCAGCCCCAGCATTTT. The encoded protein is CASSEGWDQPQHF.

This CDR3 reads CAWIPSGPSFLEQYF. As DNA, the CDR3 is TGTGCCTGGATCCCCTCGGGACCCTCCTTTCTCGAGCAGTACTTC. The chain has TRBV30 and TRBJ2-5; the D call may be TRBD1 or TRBD2 (5 bases each). The DNA end is a closer match to TRBJ2-7, so the J assignment may be wrong. The germline CDR1 and CDR2 sequences are GTSNPN and SVGIG (reference sequence). The CDR3 is 15 amino acids.

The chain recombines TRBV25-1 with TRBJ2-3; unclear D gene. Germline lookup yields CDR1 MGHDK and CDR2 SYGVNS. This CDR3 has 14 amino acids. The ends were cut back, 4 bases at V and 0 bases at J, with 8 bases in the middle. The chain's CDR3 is CASSGRVSTDTQYF. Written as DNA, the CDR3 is TGTGCCAGCAGTGGTCGGGTTAGCACAGATACGCAGTATTTT.

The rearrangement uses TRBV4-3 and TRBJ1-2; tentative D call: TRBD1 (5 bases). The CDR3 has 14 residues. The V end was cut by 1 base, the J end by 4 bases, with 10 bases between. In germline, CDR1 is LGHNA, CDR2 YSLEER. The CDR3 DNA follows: TGCGCCAGCAGCCAAGTAGGGGTTGGCTATGGCTACACCTTC. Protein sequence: CASSQVGVGYGYTF.